Listed below are T cell receptor beta chains from one sample, sequenced in a study of T cell repertoires in cytomegalovirus infection. From the reads, TCRdb called clonotypes with MiXCR, one entry per CDR3 protein. The sample has hundreds of thousands of distinct CDR3 sequences; approximately 24% are singletons. Sequencing was carried out using CD8+ T cells from PBMCs. The receptors derive from a human donor in good health (CMV status not recorded). Some clones in this sample may be carry-over from other donors' samples. The CDR3 runs from the conserved cysteine through the conserved F or W. Fields, in order: clone size, V gene, D gene, J gene, CDR3 protein, CDR3 DNA. The D gene is left open where the match is weak. For some rows the clone size is stated as once, few or many, or as a class when expanded; others skip it.

clone_size: many; v_call: TRBV2; d_call: -; j_call: TRBJ2-2; cdr3_aa: CAGEQDTGELFF; cdr3_nt: TGTGCAGGGGAACAGGATACCGGGGAGCTGTTTTTT
clone_size: few; v_call: TRBV19; d_call: TRBD1; j_call: TRBJ2-2; cdr3_aa: CASSIVVNGQGLSGELFF; cdr3_nt: TGTGCCAGTAGTATAGTCGTGAACGGACAGGGTTTGTCCGGGGAGCTGTTTTTT
clone_size: few; v_call: TRBV29-1; d_call: -; j_call: TRBJ1-1; cdr3_aa: CSVGGLTEAFF; cdr3_nt: TGCAGCGTTGGAGGGCTTACTGAAGCTTTCTTT
clone_size: few; v_call: TRBV5-6; d_call: -; j_call: TRBJ2-5; cdr3_aa: CASSIRDILETQYF; cdr3_nt: TGTGCCAGCAGCATCCGGGACATCCTAGAGACCCAGTACTTC
clone_size: few; v_call: TRBV20-1; d_call: TRBD1; j_call: TRBJ2-2; cdr3_aa: CSARPAPDPARFIGQVENTGELFF; cdr3_nt: TGCAGTGCTAGACCGGCTCCTGACCCCGCGCGCTTCATAGGACAGGTTGAAAACACCGGGGAGCTGTTTTTT
clone_size: -; v_call: TRBV29-1; d_call: -; j_call: TRBJ2-3; cdr3_aa: CSGGLQGAADTQYF; cdr3_nt: TGCAGCGGTGGACTACAGGGAGCCGCGGATACGCAGTATTTT
clone_size: -; v_call: TRBV4-1; d_call: -; j_call: TRBJ2-3; cdr3_aa: CASSQDQGVPITDTQYF; cdr3_nt: TGCGCCAGCAGCCAAGATCAAGGGGTCCCAATCACAGATACGCAGTATTTT
clone_size: many; v_call: TRBV7-9; d_call: TRBD1; j_call: TRBJ2-2; cdr3_aa: CASLSGQLNTGELFF; cdr3_nt: TGTGCCAGTTTATCGGGACAGCTGAACACCGGGGAGCTGTTTTTT
clone_size: few; v_call: TRBV11-3; d_call: TRBD1; j_call: TRBJ1-6; cdr3_aa: CASSGGQDLSSPLHF; cdr3_nt: TGTGCCAGCAGCGGTGGACAGGATCTGTCCTCACCCCTCCACTTT
clone_size: few; v_call: TRBV3-1; d_call: -; j_call: TRBJ1-3; cdr3_aa: CAVTGDNRNTIYF; cdr3_nt: TGTGCCGTCACAGGAGACAACAGAAACACCATATATTTT
clone_size: -; v_call: TRBV4-1; d_call: -; j_call: TRBJ1-1; cdr3_aa: CASSKGDTGFTEAFF; cdr3_nt: TGCGCCAGCAGCAAGGGTGATACAGGGTTCACTGAAGCTTTCTTT
clone_size: -; v_call: TRBV27; d_call: -; j_call: TRBJ2-1; cdr3_aa: CASSALGRSSYNEQFF; cdr3_nt: TGTGCCAGCAGTGCCCTTGGAAGGAGCTCCTACAATGAGCAGTTCTTC
clone_size: -; v_call: TRBV15; d_call: TRBD1; j_call: TRBJ2-7; cdr3_aa: CATSETGTGYEQYF; cdr3_nt: TGTGCCACCAGCGAAACCGGGACAGGCTACGAGCAGTACTTC
clone_size: many; v_call: TRBV7-6; d_call: TRBD2; j_call: TRBJ2-2; cdr3_aa: CASSWTSGGGSGGELFF; cdr3_nt: TGTGCCAGCAGCTGGACTAGCGGGGGGGGCTCCGGCGGGGAGCTGTTTTTT
clone_size: many; v_call: TRBV28; d_call: -; j_call: TRBJ2-1; cdr3_aa: CASSFRGRAPRLHEQFF; cdr3_nt: TGTGCCAGCAGTTTCCGTGGAAGGGCACCCCGTTTGCATGAGCAGTTCTTC
clone_size: -; v_call: TRBV28; d_call: -; j_call: TRBJ2-5; cdr3_aa: CASSPTQGYLETQYF; cdr3_nt: TGTGCCAGCAGCCCCACCCAAGGGTATTTGGAGACCCAGTACTTC
clone_size: -; v_call: TRBV28; d_call: -; j_call: TRBJ1-2; cdr3_aa: CASSSSPPTDPYGYTF; cdr3_nt: TGTGCCAGCAGTTCGTCACCGCCGACAGACCCCTATGGCTACACCTTC
clone_size: few; v_call: TRBV12-5; d_call: -; j_call: TRBJ1-1; cdr3_aa: CASGFPGSEMNTEAFF; cdr3_nt: TGTGCTAGTGGTTTTCCTGGGTCCGAAATGAACACTGAAGCTTTCTTT
clone_size: -; v_call: TRBV4-1; d_call: -; j_call: TRBJ2-1; cdr3_aa: CASSQVANEYGNEQFF; cdr3_nt: TGCGCCAGCAGCCAAGTGGCCAACGAATACGGGAATGAGCAGTTCTTC
clone_size: -; v_call: TRBV7-9; d_call: -; j_call: TRBJ2-5; cdr3_aa: CASSLPRVNRETQYF; cdr3_nt: TGTGCCAGCAGCTTACCCAGGGTCAATAGAGAGACCCAGTACTTC
clone_size: few; v_call: TRBV5-1; d_call: TRBD2; j_call: TRBJ2-1; cdr3_aa: CASSLANERGFLYNEQFF; cdr3_nt: TGCGCCAGCAGCTTGGCCAACGAGCGGGGGTTCCTTTACAATGAGCAGTTCTTC
clone_size: many; v_call: TRBV7-6; d_call: TRBD1; j_call: TRBJ2-5; cdr3_aa: CASSLDRGVQETQYF; cdr3_nt: TGTGCCAGCAGCTTAGACAGGGGGGTTCAAGAGACCCAGTACTTC
clone_size: many; v_call: TRBV6-5; d_call: -; j_call: TRBJ1-1; cdr3_aa: CASSYSQLLNTEAFF; cdr3_nt: TGTGCCAGCAGTTACTCGCAACTTTTGAACACTGAAGCTTTCTTT
clone_size: -; v_call: TRBV25-1; d_call: -; j_call: TRBJ2-5; cdr3_aa: CASRTTLETQYF; cdr3_nt: TGTGCCAGCCGCACGACGCTTGAGACCCAGTACTTC
clone_size: -; v_call: TRBV14; d_call: -; j_call: TRBJ2-2; cdr3_aa: CASSPADSYTGELFF; cdr3_nt: TGTGCCAGCAGCCCAGCGGACAGTTACACCGGGGAGCTGTTTTTT
clone_size: -; v_call: TRBV29-1; d_call: -; j_call: TRBJ2-7; cdr3_aa: CSARWGYEQYF; cdr3_nt: TGCAGCGCCCGGTGGGGGTACGAGCAGTACTTC